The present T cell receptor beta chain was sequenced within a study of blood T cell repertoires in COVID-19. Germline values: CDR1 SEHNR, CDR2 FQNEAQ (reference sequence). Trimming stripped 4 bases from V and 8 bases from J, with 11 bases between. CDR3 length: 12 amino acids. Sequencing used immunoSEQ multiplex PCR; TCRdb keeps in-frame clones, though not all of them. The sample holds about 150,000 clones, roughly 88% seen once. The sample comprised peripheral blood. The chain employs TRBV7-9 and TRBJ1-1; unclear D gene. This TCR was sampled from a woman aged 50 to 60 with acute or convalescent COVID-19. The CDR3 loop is CASSSGGREAFF. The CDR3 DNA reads TGTGCCAGCAGCTCCGGTGGGCGAGAAGCTTTCTTT.